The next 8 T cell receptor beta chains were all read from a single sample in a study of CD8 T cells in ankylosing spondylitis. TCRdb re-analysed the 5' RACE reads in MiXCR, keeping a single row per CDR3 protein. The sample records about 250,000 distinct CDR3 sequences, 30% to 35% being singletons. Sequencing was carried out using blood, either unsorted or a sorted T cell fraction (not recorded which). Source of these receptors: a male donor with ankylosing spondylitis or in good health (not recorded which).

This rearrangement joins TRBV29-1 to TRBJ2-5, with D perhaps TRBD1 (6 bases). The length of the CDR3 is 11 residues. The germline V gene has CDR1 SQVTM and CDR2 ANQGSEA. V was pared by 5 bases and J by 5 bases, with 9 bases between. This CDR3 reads CSVSGDETQYF. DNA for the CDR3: TGCAGCGTTTCAGGGGACGAGACCCAGTACTTC.

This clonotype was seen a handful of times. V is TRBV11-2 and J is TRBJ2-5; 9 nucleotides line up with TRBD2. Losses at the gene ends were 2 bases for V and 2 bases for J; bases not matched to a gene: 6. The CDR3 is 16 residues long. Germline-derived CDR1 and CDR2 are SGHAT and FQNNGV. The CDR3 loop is CASSLWASGEQETQYF. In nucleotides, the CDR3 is TGTGCCAGCAGCTTATGGGCTAGCGGGGAACAAGAGACCCAGTACTTC.

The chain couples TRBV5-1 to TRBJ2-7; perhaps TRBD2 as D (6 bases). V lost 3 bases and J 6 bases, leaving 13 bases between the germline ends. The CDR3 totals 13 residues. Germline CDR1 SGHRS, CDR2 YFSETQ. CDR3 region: CASSWTVGGEQYF. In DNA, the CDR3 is TGCGCCAGCAGCTGGACTGTGGGGGGCGAGCAGTACTTC.

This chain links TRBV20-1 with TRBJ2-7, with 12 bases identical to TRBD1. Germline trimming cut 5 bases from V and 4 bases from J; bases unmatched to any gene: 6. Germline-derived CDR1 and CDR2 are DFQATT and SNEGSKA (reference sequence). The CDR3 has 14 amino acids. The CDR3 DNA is TGCAGTGCTCCGGGACAGGGGGCTAAGTACGAGCAGTACTTC. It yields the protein CSAPGQGAKYEQYF.

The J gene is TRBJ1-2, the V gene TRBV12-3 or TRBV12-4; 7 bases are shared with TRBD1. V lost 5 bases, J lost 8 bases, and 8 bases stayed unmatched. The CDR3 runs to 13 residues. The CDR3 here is CASSQPTGPGYTF. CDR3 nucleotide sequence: TGTGCCAGCAGTCAACCGACAGGGCCGGGCTACACCTTC.

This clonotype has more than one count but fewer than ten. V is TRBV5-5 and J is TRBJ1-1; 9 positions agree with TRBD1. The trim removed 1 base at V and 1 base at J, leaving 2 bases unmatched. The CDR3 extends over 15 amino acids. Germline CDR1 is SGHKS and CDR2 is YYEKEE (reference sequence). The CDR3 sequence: CASSLRGQGNTEAFF. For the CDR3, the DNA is TGTGCCAGCAGCTTGAGGGGACAGGGGAACACTGAAGCTTTCTTT.

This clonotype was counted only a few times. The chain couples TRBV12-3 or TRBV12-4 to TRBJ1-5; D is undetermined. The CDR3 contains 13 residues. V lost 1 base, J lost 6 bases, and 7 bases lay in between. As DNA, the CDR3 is TGTGCCAGCAGTTTAGTGGGAGTTCAGCCCCAGCATTTT. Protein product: CASSLVGVQPQHF.

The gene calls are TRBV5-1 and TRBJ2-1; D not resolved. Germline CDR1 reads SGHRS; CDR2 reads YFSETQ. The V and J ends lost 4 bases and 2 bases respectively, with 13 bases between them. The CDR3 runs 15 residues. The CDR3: CASSPPRPTYNEQFF. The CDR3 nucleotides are TGCGCCAGCAGCCCCCCACGGCCCACCTACAATGAGCAGTTCTTC.